The sequence of this TCR beta chain was determined in a study of cytomegalovirus exposure and HLA in healthy donors. On the study more broadly: From HLA-typed donors, an early data release held roughly 89 million unique TCRs.

Everyone who donated was a healthy bone marrow donor. The PCR contained 60 Vbeta and 13 Jbeta primers. Clones were read by immunoSEQ multiplex PCR, and TCRdb kept only the in-frame ones, dropping some. The table records 250,000 or so clones, about 81% of them present only once. As regards this clone: Its antigen is undetermined.

Broader study findings: Differences between HLA loci emerged in a later analysis of TCR association rates, with DRB1 most and HLA-C fewest.

The sequencing sample was made of PBMCs. This receptor was taken from a woman aged 60-75 years in good health and CMV-seropositive.

The CDR3: CASSFSSTNEKLFF. As DNA, the CDR3 is TGTGCCAGCAGCTTTAGCTCAACTAATGAAAAACTGTTTTTT. This chain joins TRBV7-9 and TRBJ1-4; D not certain. The CDR3 has 14 amino acids. From germline, CDR1 is SEHNR and CDR2 FQNEAQ (reference sequence). V was cut by 3 bases and J by 0 bases, with 5 bases left in between.